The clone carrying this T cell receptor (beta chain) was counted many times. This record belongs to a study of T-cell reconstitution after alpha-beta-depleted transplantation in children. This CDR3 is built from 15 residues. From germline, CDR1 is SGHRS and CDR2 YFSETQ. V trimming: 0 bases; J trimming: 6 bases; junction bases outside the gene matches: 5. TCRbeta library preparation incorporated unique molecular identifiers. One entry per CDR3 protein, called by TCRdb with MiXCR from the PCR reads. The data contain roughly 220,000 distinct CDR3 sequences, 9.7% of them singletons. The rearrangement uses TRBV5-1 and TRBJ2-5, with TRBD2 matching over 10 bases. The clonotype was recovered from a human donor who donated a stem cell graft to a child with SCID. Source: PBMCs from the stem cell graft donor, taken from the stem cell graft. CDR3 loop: CASSLDLAGVKTQYF. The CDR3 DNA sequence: TGCGCCAGCAGCTTGGATCTAGCGGGGGTAAAGACCCAGTACTTC.